This T cell receptor beta chain derives from a study of T cells in Graves' hyperthyroidism and ophthalmopathy. As for the study in general: Peripheral blood sampling occurred at initial diagnosis, before any treatment.

Diagnostic assessment was based on clinical symptoms, serum thyroxine and TRAb, thyroid ultrasound and orbital computed tomography. TCR beta CDR3 region amplification was performed from RNA transcripts. The HTBI primer set was used in a first-round RT-PCR of the TCR CDR3. From the multiplex PCR reads, TCRdb called clonotypes with MiXCR, one entry per CDR3 protein. The table has some 350,000 distinct CDR3 sequences, roughly 15% seen once. This clonotype was detected ten times or more. Material: blood. The TCR comes from a woman between 40 and 55 years old with Graves' ophthalmopathy.

This chain's CDR3 is CASSLAGGTEQYF. Written as DNA, the CDR3 is TGTGCCAGCAGTTTAGCGGGGGGAACCGAGCAGTACTTC. The chain employs TRBV27 and TRBJ2-7; TRBD2 matches 8 bases. Germline V gives CDR1 MNHEY, CDR2 SMNVEV (reference sequence). The CDR3 has 13 amino acids. Trimming took 2 bases from V and 6 from J; bases not matched to a gene: 3.